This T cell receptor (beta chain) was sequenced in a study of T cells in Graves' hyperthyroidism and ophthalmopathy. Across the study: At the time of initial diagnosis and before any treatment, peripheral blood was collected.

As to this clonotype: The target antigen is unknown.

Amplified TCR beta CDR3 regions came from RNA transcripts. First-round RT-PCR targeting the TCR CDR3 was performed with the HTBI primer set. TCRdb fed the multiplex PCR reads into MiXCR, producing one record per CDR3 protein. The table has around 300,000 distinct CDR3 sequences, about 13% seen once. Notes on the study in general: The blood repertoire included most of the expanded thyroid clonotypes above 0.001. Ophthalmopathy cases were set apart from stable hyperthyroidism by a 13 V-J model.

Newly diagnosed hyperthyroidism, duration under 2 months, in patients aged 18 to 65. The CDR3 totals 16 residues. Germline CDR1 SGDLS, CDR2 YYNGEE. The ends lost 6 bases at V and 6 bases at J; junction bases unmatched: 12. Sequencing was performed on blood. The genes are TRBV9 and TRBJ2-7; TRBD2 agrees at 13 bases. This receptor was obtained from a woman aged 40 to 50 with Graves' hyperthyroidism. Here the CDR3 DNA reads TGTGCCAGCAACCCCGGGACTAGCGGGATCCACGGCGAGCAGTACTTC. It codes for CASNPGTSGIHGEQYF.